The clone carrying this T cell receptor beta chain is deemed medium-sized (0.01 to 0.1%). The antigen is undetermined. Data came from immunoSEQ multiplex PCR; TCRdb stores just in-frame clones and leaves some out. This sample has about 48,000 clones, with 75% to 85% found just once. The sample belongs to a study of radiotherapy plus CTLA-4 blockade in lung cancer. Study context: Among all patients, 18% showed objective responses, while about 34% had disease control. Study observations and caveats: TCR clones originating in tumors grew in number in blood after radiotherapy plus ipilimumab.

Trimming removed 7 bases from V and 3 bases from J; junction bases left unmatched: 6. The CDR3 extends over 13 amino acids. Germline values: CDR1 SNHLY, CDR2 FYNNEI. CTLA-4 blockade using ipilimumab, together with focal radiation, was received by patients with chemo-refractory metastatic non-small-cell lung cancer. Specimen: peripheral blood, collected from a patient treated with radiotherapy plus ipilimumab. The V gene is TRBV2, the J gene TRBJ2-7, with 7 nucleotides matching TRBD2. The receptor was derived from a human donor with non-small cell lung cancer who had stable disease on radiotherapy plus ipilimumab. CDR3 nucleotides: TGTGCCAGCAAGCCTAGCGGAAACTACGAGCAGTACTTC. Its protein is CASKPSGNYEQYF.